Below, 19 T cell receptor beta chains from the same sample are listed, as sequenced in a study of post-analysis software for immune sequencing data. Points from the study as a whole: TRBV segments more frequent in patients than in controls numbered five and included TRBV5-6, TRBV5-1 and TRBV20-1.

Carried by the TCR beta cDNA libraries were unique molecular identifiers. TCRdb re-analysed the PCR reads in MiXCR, keeping a single row per CDR3 protein. The table records about 460,000 distinct CDR3 sequences, nearly 45% of them present only once. Their target antigens are unknown. The sequenced sample consisted of blood. The receptors come from a girl between 10 and 17 years old with multiple sclerosis.

The chain is built from TRBV9 and TRBJ2-5; 10 nucleotides line up with TRBD1. This CDR3 has 16 amino acids. V dropped 3 bases and J dropped 5; count of bases not matched to a gene: 10. Germline V gene sequence: CDR1 SGDLS, CDR2 YYNGEE. CDR3 region: CASSEVGTGARETQYF. DNA for the CDR3: TGTGCCAGCAGCGAGGTGGGGACAGGGGCACGGGAGACCCAGTACTTC.

A remark on this clonotype: A junction boundary mismatches the germline segment, possibly from a read error. The J gene is TRBJ1-1, the V gene TRBV5-1, with D perhaps matching TRBD1 (5 bases). The CDR3 runs to 14 residues. CDR1 and CDR2 (germline): SGHRS, YFSETQ. In DNA form, the CDR3 reads TGTGCCAGCAGCTTAACCCAGGGTAACACTGAAGCTTTCTTT. Translated, it gives CASSLTQGNTEAFF.

This sequence joins TRBV7-2 and TRBJ2-7; 9 bases agree with TRBD2. Germline V gives CDR1 SGHTA, CDR2 FQGNSA. This CDR3 has 16 amino acids. Germline trimming cut 5 bases from V and 0 bases from J; bases unmatched to any gene: 8. CDR3 protein: CASSAGGWRDSYEQYF. In nucleotides, the CDR3 is TGTGCCAGCAGCGCGGGGGGGTGGAGGGACTCCTACGAGCAGTACTTC.

The rearrangement links TRBV20-1 to TRBJ1-5; D is possibly TRBD1 (5 bases). This CDR3 is 15 amino acids long. The ends were cut back, 3 bases at V and 2 bases at J, with 14 bases in the middle. Germline CDR1 and CDR2: DFQATT and SNEGSKA (reference sequence). CDR3 coding DNA: TGCAGTGCTAGGAAGGGTTGGGGGGGCAATCAGCCCCAGCATTTT. The encoded protein is CSARKGWGGNQPQHF.

The chain is built from TRBV29-1 and TRBJ1-1; D gene unclear. The CDR3 has 13 residues. Germline-derived CDR1 and CDR2 are SQVTM and ANQGSEA. Trimming pared 6 bases from V and 0 bases from J, leaving 11 bases between. The chain's CDR3 is CSVRTRMNTEAFF. The CDR3 nucleotides are TGCAGCGTCCGAACACGCATGAACACTGAAGCTTTCTTT.

The rearrangement joins TRBV29-1 to TRBJ2-3, with 11 nucleotides matching TRBD1. With 2 bases clipped from V and 6 bases from J, the junction kept 7 bases outside the gene matches. The CDR3 consists of 15 residues. CDR1 SQVTM and CDR2 ANQGSEA come from the germline V gene. The CDR3: CSVERGTGGADTQYF. DNA of the CDR3: TGCAGCGTTGAAAGGGGGACAGGGGGAGCTGATACGCAGTATTTT.

This rearrangement joins TRBV29-1 to TRBJ2-2; a weak D match, TRBD1 (5 bases). V was trimmed by 6 bases and J by 6 bases, leaving 11 bases between them. Germline V gives CDR1 SQVTM, CDR2 ANQGSEA. CDR3 size: 12 residues. DNA of the CDR3: TGCAGCGTACTACAGGCTTCCGGGGAGCTGTTTTTT. Encoded protein: CSVLQASGELFF.

The chain links TRBV29-1 to TRBJ1-2; 12 nucleotides line up with TRBD1. The junction had 8 bases not matched to a gene; V was cut back by 3 bases and J by 9 bases. The CDR3 consists of 14 residues. Germline assignment: CDR1 SQVTM and CDR2 ANQGSEA. The CDR3 DNA reads as TGCAGCGTTGATCGGAGCGGGACAGGGGGCCGCTACACCTTC. This encodes CSVDRSGTGGRYTF.

This chain uses TRBV29-1 with TRBJ2-3; 9 bases map to TRBD2. The junction had 1 base not matched to a gene; V was cut back by 3 bases and J by 0 bases. The CDR3 sequence is 14 residues long. From germline, CDR1 is SQVTM and CDR2 ANQGSEA. The CDR3 DNA follows: TGCAGCGTTGATACTAGCGGGAGCACAGATACGCAGTATTTT. It translates to CSVDTSGSTDTQYF.

The rearrangement links TRBV7-2 to TRBJ2-1; the match to TRBD1 covers 9 bases. V gave up 5 bases and J gave up 3 bases; unmatched junction bases: 5. CDR1 and CDR2 (germline): SGHTA, FQGNSA. The CDR3 has 15 residues. The CDR3 DNA is TGTGCCAGCAGCCGGGGACAGGGAGTCTACAATGAGCAGTTCTTC. It yields the protein CASSRGQGVYNEQFF.

The DNA of the CDR3 is TGTGCCAGCAGCCCCCGCTCATTATCACAGGGTCCTGAAGCTTTCTTT. This codes for CASSPRSLSQGPEAFF. The chain carries TRBV3-1 and TRBJ1-1; possibly TRBD1 for D (6 bases). The germline CDR1 and CDR2 sequences are LGHDT and YNNKEL (reference sequence). Between the trimmed V and J ends, which lost 4 bases and 6 bases, there was a span of 21 bases. The CDR3 is made up of 16 amino acids.

The J gene is TRBJ2-3, the V gene TRBV29-1; D remains ambiguous. Trimming cost V 7 bases and J 4 bases, with 18 bases left between them. Per the germline V gene, CDR1 is SQVTM and CDR2 is ANQGSEA. The CDR3 length is 14 residues. In DNA form, the CDR3 reads TGCAGCGAAGGGCTAGTTTCGAACGCAGATACGCAGTATTTT. Its protein is CSEGLVSNADTQYF.

This clonotype was found a few times. The chain joins TRBV5-6 to TRBJ2-7, with TRBD2 as a possible D gene (6 bases). The CDR3 consists of 14 residues. V lost 2 bases and J 0 bases, leaving 9 bases between the germline ends. Germline V gene lookup returns CDR1 SGHDT and CDR2 YYEEEE. The CDR3 region has the DNA TGTGCCAGCAGCTTCCACGGGGGCTCCTACGAGCAGTACTTC. Its translation is CASSFHGGSYEQYF.

In its sample, this clonotype was seen once. V gene TRBV12-3 or TRBV12-4 combines with J gene TRBJ1-5, with a tentative D call TRBD1 (5 bases). This CDR3 spans 15 amino acids. V was trimmed by 7 bases and J by 7 bases, leaving 20 bases between them. The CDR3 nucleotides are TGTGCCAGCACCCTAGGGGTGGGCGGTCGGCAGCCCCAGCATTTT. Amino acid sequence: CASTLGVGGRQPQHF.

The chain has TRBV3-1 and TRBJ2-4; D not certain. V was shortened by 3 bases and J by 8 bases, with 11 bases between the two germline ends. This CDR3 is built from 13 residues. Germline assignment: CDR1 LGHDT and CDR2 YNNKEL (reference sequence). In nucleotides, the CDR3 is TGTGCCAGCAGCCAGGGTCCCTCGGACATTCAGTACTTC. Its protein is CASSQGPSDIQYF.

This clonotype came up a few times. This chain links TRBV3-1 with TRBJ2-1; no definite D call. The ends were cut back, 1 base at V and 3 bases at J, with 19 bases in the middle. Germline V gene sequence: CDR1 LGHDT, CDR2 YNNKEL (reference sequence). This CDR3 has 18 residues. In nucleotides, the CDR3 is TGTGCCAGCAGCCAAGGGCCAACGGATAGATCATTCTACAATGAGCAGTTCTTC. Amino acid sequence: CASSQGPTDRSFYNEQFF.

The CDR3 DNA follows: TGTGCCACCAGTGACAAGGACAGCCCAACTAATGAAAAACTGTTTTTT. Encoded protein: CATSDKDSPTNEKLFF. The chain employs TRBV24-1 and TRBJ1-4; possible D gene TRBD1, 6 bases. Per germline, CDR1 KGHDR and CDR2 SFDVKD. V was clipped by 4 bases and J by 0 bases, with 11 bases between them. The CDR3 totals 16 residues.

The chain joins TRBV7-2 to TRBJ1-5; 9 bases match TRBD1. The CDR3 spans 18 residues. Germline lookup yields CDR1 SGHTA and CDR2 FQGNSA. V trimming: 4 bases; J trimming: 8 bases; junction bases outside the gene matches: 18. Here the CDR3 reads CASSSYRDRVSGGKPQHF. CDR3 in DNA: TGTGCCAGCAGCTCCTACCGGGACAGGGTTTCGGGGGGTAAGCCCCAGCATTTT.

The rearrangement links TRBV5-1 to TRBJ2-7; perhaps TRBD2 as D (5 bases). The CDR3 has 11 amino acids. The V end lost 7 bases, the J end lost 6 bases, and 11 bases lay between the germline ends. Per germline, CDR1 SGHRS and CDR2 YFSETQ. CDR3 protein: CASHEGSEQYF. Here the CDR3 DNA reads TGCGCCAGCCACGAGGGTTCCGAGCAGTACTTC.